These T cell receptor beta chains were read from a single sample in a study of T cell responses to AZD1222 COVID-19 vaccine. TCRdb keeps only in-frame clones here, not all; method: immunoSEQ multiplex PCR. This table holds about 160,000 clones, about 90% found once. The sample was peripheral blood, taken on day 0 of MenACWY control vaccination. The receptors derive from an adult in good health. Each CDR3 is given with its conserved first and last residue. The order of the fields is CDR3 length, clone size, D gene, V gene, J gene, CDR3 protein, CDR3 DNA. A D gene is named only where the DNA matches it firmly. Size tells how often a clone was seen (once, few, many) or the class of an expanded clone, and some rows leave it out.

len: 16; abundance: NA; d_gene: NA; v_gene: TRBV9; j_gene: TRBJ2-7; CDR3aa: CASSVGVGIAYYEQYF; CDR3nt: TGTGCCAGCAGCGTAGGAGTGGGGATTGCCTACTACGAGCAGTACTTC
len: 16; abundance: NA; d_gene: TRBD2; v_gene: TRBV7-8; j_gene: TRBJ2-7; CDR3aa: CASSPREAGGPYEQYF; CDR3nt: TGTGCCAGCAGCCCCCGGGAGGCGGGAGGGCCCTACGAGCAGTACTTC
len: 13; abundance: NA; d_gene: NA; v_gene: TRBV12-5; j_gene: TRBJ2-1; CDR3aa: CASGFDQPPEQFF; CDR3nt: TGTGCTAGTGGTTTTGATCAACCCCCTGAGCAGTTCTTC
len: 13; abundance: NA; d_gene: NA; v_gene: TRBV6-4; j_gene: TRBJ1-1; CDR3aa: CASSISQQTEAFF; CDR3nt: TGTGCCAGCAGTATTAGTCAGCAGACTGAAGCTTTCTTT
len: 12; abundance: NA; d_gene: TRBD2; v_gene: TRBV6-2/TRBV6-3; j_gene: TRBJ2-7; CDR3aa: CASSLLAGVPDF; CDR3nt: TGTGCCAGCAGCCTCCTAGCGGGGGTCCCCGACTTC
len: 16; abundance: once; d_gene: TRBD1; v_gene: TRBV7-9; j_gene: TRBJ1-2; CDR3aa: CASSRDFGTGAYGYTF; CDR3nt: TGTGCCAGCAGCCGGGACTTCGGGACAGGGGCATATGGCTACACCTTC
len: 17; abundance: NA; d_gene: TRBD2; v_gene: TRBV9; j_gene: TRBJ2-7; CDR3aa: CASSVDMTSGSVYEQYF; CDR3nt: TGTGCCAGCAGCGTAGATATGACTAGCGGGAGTGTCTACGAGCAGTACTTC
len: 15; abundance: NA; d_gene: TRBD2; v_gene: TRBV19; j_gene: TRBJ2-7; CDR3aa: CASSIEGGTPYEQYF; CDR3nt: TGTGCCAGTAGTATAGAGGGAGGGACCCCCTACGAGCAGTACTTC
len: 15; abundance: NA; d_gene: NA; v_gene: TRBV6-6; j_gene: TRBJ1-2; CDR3aa: CASSGSFHANYGYTF; CDR3nt: TGTGCCAGCAGTGGGAGTTTTCACGCTAACTATGGCTACACCTTC
len: 13; abundance: NA; d_gene: NA; v_gene: TRBV4-3; j_gene: TRBJ2-7; CDR3aa: CASSPSVSYEQYF; CDR3nt: TGCGCCAGCAGCCCAAGTGTCTCCTACGAGCAGTACTTC
len: 12; abundance: NA; d_gene: NA; v_gene: TRBV11-2; j_gene: TRBJ1-2; CDR3aa: CASSLDTYGYTF; CDR3nt: TGTGCCAGCAGCTTAGATACCTATGGCTACACCTTC
len: 13; abundance: NA; d_gene: NA; v_gene: TRBV7-2; j_gene: TRBJ1-2; CDR3aa: CASSLHLYYGYTF; CDR3nt: TGTGCCAGCAGCTTGCACCTCTACTATGGCTACACCTTC
len: 12; abundance: NA; d_gene: NA; v_gene: TRBV28; j_gene: TRBJ2-1; CDR3aa: CASGSTDEKQFF; CDR3nt: TGTGCCAGCGGGAGCACAGATGAAAAGCAGTTCTTC
len: 14; abundance: few; d_gene: TRBD2; v_gene: TRBV20-1; j_gene: TRBJ2-1; CDR3aa: CSASESGRAQEQFF; CDR3nt: TGCAGTGCTAGTGAGAGCGGGAGGGCCCAAGAGCAGTTCTTC
len: 15; abundance: NA; d_gene: TRBD1; v_gene: TRBV9; j_gene: TRBJ1-2; CDR3aa: CASSVDNRGPAGYTF; CDR3nt: TGTGCCAGCAGCGTGGACAACAGGGGCCCGGCCGGCTACACCTTC
len: 16; abundance: NA; d_gene: TRBD2; v_gene: TRBV12-5; j_gene: TRBJ2-2; CDR3aa: CASGGGLAGITGELFF; CDR3nt: TGTGCTAGTGGCGGTGGACTAGCGGGGATTACCGGGGAGCTGTTTTTT
len: 14; abundance: once; d_gene: TRBD1; v_gene: TRBV28; j_gene: TRBJ1-6; CDR3aa: CASSPRTGRSPLHF; CDR3nt: TGTGCCAGCAGTCCACGGACAGGGCGCTCACCCCTCCACTTT
len: 15; abundance: once; d_gene: NA; v_gene: TRBV3-1/TRBV3-2; j_gene: TRBJ1-2; CDR3aa: CASSQVDRLSVGYTF; CDR3nt: TGTGCCAGCAGCCAAGTGGACAGACTTTCTGTTGGCTACACCTTC
len: 12; abundance: NA; d_gene: NA; v_gene: TRBV7-9; j_gene: TRBJ2-7; CDR3aa: CASSLGGDEQYF; CDR3nt: TGTGCCAGCAGCTTAGGAGGGGACGAGCAGTACTTC
len: 13; abundance: NA; d_gene: NA; v_gene: TRBV10-1; j_gene: TRBJ2-5; CDR3aa: CASSRSGQETQYF; CDR3nt: TGCGCCAGCAGTCGATCGGGACAAGAGACCCAGTACTTC
len: 15; abundance: NA; d_gene: TRBD1; v_gene: TRBV5-6; j_gene: TRBJ2-5; CDR3aa: CASSWSGTVKETQYF; CDR3nt: TGTGCCAGCAGCTGGTCCGGGACAGTGAAAGAGACCCAGTACTTC
len: 14; abundance: NA; d_gene: TRBD1; v_gene: TRBV28; j_gene: TRBJ1-2; CDR3aa: CASRAPQGNYGYTF; CDR3nt: TGTGCCAGCAGAGCGCCACAGGGGAACTATGGCTACACCTTC
len: 15; abundance: NA; d_gene: TRBD1; v_gene: TRBV6-1; j_gene: TRBJ1-1; CDR3aa: CASSEGTGAPTEAFF; CDR3nt: TGTGCCAGCAGTGAAGGGACAGGGGCGCCCACTGAAGCTTTCTTT
len: 15; abundance: once; d_gene: NA; v_gene: TRBV6-2/TRBV6-3; j_gene: TRBJ2-1; CDR3aa: CASSYRVSSYNEQFF; CDR3nt: TGTGCCAGCAGTTACAGGGTAAGCTCCTACAATGAGCAGTTCTTC
len: 13; abundance: NA; d_gene: NA; v_gene: TRBV7-7; j_gene: TRBJ2-2; CDR3aa: CASSLDYTGELFF; CDR3nt: TGTGCTAGCAGCTTAGACTACACCGGGGAGCTGTTTTTT
len: 15; abundance: once; d_gene: NA; v_gene: TRBV5-6; j_gene: TRBJ1-6; CDR3aa: CASSYGMRGNSPLHF; CDR3nt: TGTGCCAGCAGCTATGGAATGCGAGGGAATTCACCCCTCCACTTT
len: 13; abundance: NA; d_gene: NA; v_gene: TRBV4-3; j_gene: TRBJ1-5; CDR3aa: CASSQDRNQPQHF; CDR3nt: TGCGCCAGCAGCCAAGATAGGAATCAGCCCCAGCATTTT